This entry describes one T cell receptor beta chain. Only a few counts were recorded for this clonotype. The clone's antigen remains unknown. No much larger clone is present one base from it, and per-base qualities are unavailable. The record originates from a study of T cells after yellow fever vaccination (dated by TCRdb to about 2019). In terms of the full investigation: The SMART-Seq v4 Ultra Low Input RNA kit was used to prepare libraries from fractions with low cell numbers. Blood was collected at multiple timepoints before and after primary and secondary immunization, and bulk PBMC replicates and cell subsets were isolated. To track T-cell clones before and after primary and booster YFV17D yellow fever vaccination, bulk TCR alpha and beta repertoires were sequenced longitudinally. Two healthy male donors, one aged 18 to 30 and one aged 30 to 40 years, made up the cohort.

The sample's treatment or condition, from its label and the paper: live attenuated yellow fever vaccine strain. PBMCs were isolated from peripheral blood using a standard Ficoll-Paque protocol. Dynabeads CD4 and CD8 positive selection kits were used to isolate CD4 and CD8 T-cell fractions. TriZol was used to extract RNA from bulk PBMCs, CD4 and CD8 fractions, and dextramer-positive and dextramer-negative fractions. What the study reported, not specific to this receptor: A small fraction of clonotypes appeared in both the CD4 and CD8 compartments, likely as a result of convergent recombination. The study included only a couple of donors, which limits how far the findings can be generalized. Because abundant contaminating clonotypes from the bulk population could be contained in FACS-sorted repertoires, computational filtering was required. Compared with the primary T-cell response, the secondary T-cell response was weaker but faster, peaking on day 5 rather than day 15. After the booster, most clones that had expanded after primary vaccination were detected again (approximately 97% of CD4 and around nine tenths of CD8), suggesting broad maintenance of memory.

For sequencing, an Illumina NovaSeq 6000 was employed. TCR cDNA was synthesized by 5'RACE template switching, through which a universal primer site and unique molecular identifiers were introduced. Priming for cDNA synthesis came from both the TCR alpha and TCR beta constant segments. Library amplification used two PCR steps, and the second PCR step added sample barcodes and sequencing adapters. Sequencing of libraries was performed on Illumina HiSeq 2500 (2x100 bp) or NovaSeq (2x150 bp). The published analysis was carried out like this. Demultiplexing of reads and collapsing into UMI consensus sequences were performed with MIGEC, and V(D)J alignment was carried out with MiXCR. Vaccine-responding clonotypes were defined with edgeR using replicate PBMC samples, requiring FDR below 0.01 and a log2 fold change above 5 up to day 15. Each bulk clonotype was labeled CD4 or CD8 based on which sequenced repertoire, CD4 or CD8, contained the clonotype at higher abundance. TCRdb reanalyzed the raw reads on its own, using fastp at Q25 for trimming and MiXCR for clone calling, and kept in-frame beta chains. Identical CDR3 proteins give one entry, which carries the most common genes and DNA. These V and J calls are TCRdb output, not the study's own analysis. Counted in this sample were nearly 300,000 distinct CDR3 sequences; around 8.6% of them appeared once. In total, the top ten clones hold 3% to 3.5% of the sample.

The CDR3 numbers 15 residues from cysteine through phenylalanine. Only the CDR3 portion is preserved as DNA: 45 bases, with reading frame beginning at the first base. V is pared back by 3 bases and J by 0 bases, with 12 bases lying between the germline termini. The germline V gene specifies SGHRS as CDR1 and YFSETQ as CDR2. The sequence was obtained from a man between 18 and 35 years old who received the YFV17D yellow fever vaccine. The chain couples TRBV5-1 to TRBJ1-2; the best D guess is TRBD1, with 6 bases matching. Sample: CD4+ T cells sorted from PBMCs, taken 5 days after the yellow fever booster vaccination. The CDR3 protein: CASSSQGWANYGYTF. The nucleotide sequence reads as follows: TGCGCCAGCAGCTCACAGGGTTGGGCTAACTATGGCTACACCTTC.